A selection of T cell receptor beta chains follows, all from one sample in a study of cytomegalovirus exposure and HLA in healthy donors. Generated by immunoSEQ multiplex PCR, the TCRdb table keeps only in-frame clones and is missing some. The profile covers about 130,000 clones, with around four fifths appearing a single time and 2.1% taken by the ten largest. Sample: PBMCs. The receptors derive from a woman in her 40s in good health and CMV-seropositive. Each CDR3 is given with its conserved first and last residue. A D gene is named only where the DNA matches it firmly. The listing skips clone size in some rows; elsewhere it reads once, few, many or a size class.

v_gene	d_gene	abundance	j_gene	CDR3aa	CDR3nt
TRBV28	.	.	TRBJ1-4	CASSLKVGALNEKLFF	TGTGCCAGCAGTTTAAAAGTAGGGGCCTTAAATGAAAAACTGTTTTTT
TRBV25-1	TRBD1	.	TRBJ1-2	CASSVDRGLGYGYTF	TGTGCCAGCAGTGTGGACAGGGGGCTCGGCTATGGCTACACCTTC
TRBV18	TRBD1	few	TRBJ1-1	CASSLGQETEAFF	TGTGCCAGCTCACTGGGACAGGAGACTGAAGCTTTCTTT
TRBV2	TRBD1	.	TRBJ1-3	CASRDRVSGNTIYF	TGTGCCAGCAGGGACAGGGTTTCTGGAAACACCATATATTTT
TRBV4-3	.	.	TRBJ2-4	CASSQDRWQGTKNIQYF	TGCGCCAGCAGCCAAGATCGATGGCAGGGGACCAAAAACATTCAGTACTTC
TRBV20-1	.	.	TRBJ1-3	CSASRGNTIYF	TGCAGTGCTAGTCGGGGAAACACCATATATTTT
TRBV11-3	.	.	TRBJ2-3	CASNQGTDTQYF	TGTGCCAGCAACCAGGGGACAGATACGCAGTATTTT
TRBV15	TRBD1	.	TRBJ1-2	CATSRGTGGGYTF	TGTGCCACCAGCAGAGGGACAGGTGGTGGCTACACCTTC
TRBV28	.	.	TRBJ2-2	CASSSPGRPLAPGELFF	TGTGCCAGCAGTTCCCCGGGACGGCCACTAGCTCCCGGGGAGCTGTTTTTT
TRBV11-2	TRBD1	.	TRBJ1-2	CASSASGTGWDDTF	TGTGCCAGCAGCGCCTCCGGGACAGGATGGGATGACACCTTC
TRBV6-4	TRBD1	.	TRBJ2-1	CASSPDRYNEQFF	TGTGCCAGCAGTCCGGACAGGTACAATGAGCAGTTCTTC
TRBV6-5	TRBD1	.	TRBJ1-1	CASSRTGFTEAFF	TGTGCCAGCAGTAGGACAGGTTTTACTGAAGCTTTCTTT
TRBV9	TRBD1	.	TRBJ2-7	CASSGDSRSYEQYF	TGTGCCAGCAGCGGGGACAGTAGGAGCTACGAGCAGTACTTC
TRBV10-3	.	.	TRBJ2-3	CAIRIGQSTDTQYF	TGTGCCATCAGGATCGGACAGAGCACAGATACGCAGTATTTT
TRBV4-3	TRBD1	once	TRBJ2-7	CASSQGQGDYEQYF	TGCGCCAGCAGCCAGGGACAGGGGGACTACGAGCAGTACTTC
TRBV6-1	TRBD1	few	TRBJ1-1	CASSVTGTGEAFF	TGTGCCAGCAGTGTCACCGGGACAGGGGAAGCTTTCTTT
TRBV7-2	TRBD1	.	TRBJ2-5	CASSLVQGAGETQYF	TGTGCCAGCAGCTTAGTACAGGGGGCGGGAGAGACCCAGTACTTC
TRBV5-6	.	.	TRBJ1-1	CASSLRGTEAFF	TGTGCCAGCAGCTTAAGGGGAACTGAAGCTTTCTTT
TRBV2	.	few	TRBJ2-7	CASNREGYEQYF	TGTGCCAGCAACAGGGAGGGCTACGAGCAGTACTTC
TRBV7-3	.	once	TRBJ1-2	CASRLQGMPGYGYTF	TGTGCCAGCAGGCTACAGGGAATGCCCGGCTATGGCTACACCTTC
TRBV6-4	TRBD2	.	TRBJ2-4	CASSDMAGDLAKNIQYF	TGTGCCAGCAGTGACATGGCGGGGGACCTAGCCAAAAACATTCAGTACTTC
TRBV19	.	few	TRBJ1-1	CASSKLTAGDTEAFF	TGTGCCAGTAGTAAATTAACGGCAGGGGACACTGAAGCTTTCTTT
TRBV2	TRBD1	.	TRBJ1-6	CASSPGQGRAPLHF	TGTGCCAGCAGCCCTGGACAGGGTAGAGCACCCCTCCACTTT
TRBV5-6	.	.	TRBJ2-1	CASTTAPGLLNNEQFF	TGTGCCAGCACCACAGCACCGGGACTCTTAAACAATGAGCAGTTCTTC
TRBV5-6	.	few	TRBJ2-3	CASLTWGGASTDTQYF	TGTGCCAGCCTTACATGGGGCGGGGCAAGCACAGATACGCAGTATTTT
TRBV7-2	TRBD1	.	TRBJ1-2	CASSLTGVDGYTF	TGTGCCAGCAGCTTGACAGGGGTCGATGGCTACACCTTC
TRBV5-1	.	once	TRBJ2-5	CASSWGTSQETQYF	TGCGCCAGCAGCTGGGGGACTTCCCAAGAGACCCAGTACTTC
TRBV30	TRBD1	.	TRBJ1-3	CAWISGGAGNTIYF	TGTGCCTGGATTTCAGGGGGTGCTGGAAACACCATATATTTT
TRBV18	TRBD1	.	TRBJ1-2	CASSPMDRTGTYGYTF	TGTGCCAGCTCACCGATGGACAGGACTGGAACTTATGGCTACACCTTC
TRBV27	.	few	TRBJ2-2	CASSFDERTGELFF	TGTGCCAGCAGTTTTGATGAGAGAACCGGGGAGCTGTTTTTT
TRBV6-5	TRBD1	.	TRBJ2-7	CASRYRDRGIYEQYF	TGTGCCAGCAGGTACCGGGACAGGGGGATCTACGAGCAGTACTTC
TRBV18	.	.	TRBJ1-2	CASSPPGGPMNLYGYTF	TGTGCCAGCTCACCCCCGGGGGGTCCCATGAACCTATATGGCTACACCTTC
TRBV5-1	.	.	TRBJ2-2	CASSFSQNTGELFF	TGCGCCAGCAGCTTTTCCCAGAACACCGGGGAGCTGTTTTTT
TRBV28	.	.	TRBJ1-2	CASRPWGGGDYGYTF	TGTGCCAGCAGACCCTGGGGGGGTGGAGACTATGGCTACACCTTC
TRBV14	.	.	TRBJ2-3	CASSQDVRGSTDAQYF	TGTGCCAGCAGCCAAGATGTCAGGGGATCCACAGATGCGCAGTATTTT
TRBV28	TRBD1	once	TRBJ1-5	CASSLAGGGNQPQHF	TGTGCCAGCAGTTTGGCAGGGGGCGGGAATCAGCCCCAGCATTTT
TRBV19	.	few	TRBJ2-2	CASSMQGTGELFF	TGTGCCAGTAGTATGCAGGGCACCGGGGAGCTGTTTTTT
TRBV18	TRBD1	.	TRBJ2-2	CASSQNPTGSGELFF	TGTGCCAGCTCCCAGAACCCGACAGGGTCCGGGGAGCTGTTTTTT
TRBV7-9	.	.	TRBJ1-1	CASSGGRGGAFF	TGTGCCAGCAGCGGGGGGAGGGGAGGGGCTTTCTTT
TRBV14	TRBD2	.	TRBJ2-3	CASSWSSGTTDTQYF	TGTGCCAGCAGCTGGTCTAGCGGGACCACAGATACGCAGTATTTT
TRBV2	.	.	TRBJ1-6	CASSEGSPGGNSPLHF	TGTGCCAGCAGTGAGGGTAGTCCTGGCGGAAATTCACCCCTCCACTTT
TRBV9	.	few	TRBJ1-2	CASSTHSSGGYTF	TGTGCCAGCAGCACCCATTCTTCGGGTGGCTACACCTTC